These 19 T cell receptor beta chains were sequenced from one sample in a study of T cell repertoires in cytomegalovirus infection. What these receptors recognize is not known. TCRdb re-derived calls from the reads in MiXCR, one entry per CDR3 protein. The data contain around 570,000 distinct CDR3 sequences, roughly 43% of them singletons. This sample comprised cultured PBMCs, obtained from culture after CMV antigen stimulation. These TCRs come from a human donor in good health (CMV status not recorded). Some clones in this sample may be carry-over from other donors' samples.

This clonotype was seen only a few times. The chain combines TRBV12-3 or TRBV12-4 with TRBJ2-1; no firm D call. Trimming pared 2 bases from V and 7 bases from J, leaving 9 bases between. This CDR3 contains 13 residues. CDR3: CASSLPFGNEQFF. The DNA for the CDR3 is TGTGCCAGCAGTTTACCGTTTGGGAATGAGCAGTTCTTC.

This clonotype was seen a few times. The chain links TRBV7-8 to TRBJ2-1; the D gene is possibly TRBD2 (6 bases). Trimming removed 8 bases at V and 3 bases at J, with 14 bases between. The CDR3 has 14 amino acids. In germline, CDR1 is SGHVS, CDR2 FQNEAQ. The CDR3 DNA is TGTGCCAGCGCCCCCACGGGAGTCTACAATGAGCAGTTCTTC. Translation gives CASAPTGVYNEQFF.

The rearrangement joins TRBV28 to TRBJ1-2, with 7 bases matching TRBD1. CDR3 length equals 14 residues. The germline CDR1 and CDR2 sequences are MDHEN and SYDVKM. V shed 7 bases and J 4 bases; nucleotides not matched to a gene: 9. The CDR3 spells CASNPGGRLYGYTF. CDR3 DNA: TGTGCCAGCAACCCAGGGGGGCGGCTCTATGGCTACACCTTC.

The chain links TRBV14 to TRBJ1-1, with 7 bases lining up with TRBD1. The CDR3 sequence is 14 residues long. Germline V CDR1 and CDR2: SGHDN, FVKESK. V lost 0 bases and J lost 11; bases outside the gene matches: 9. CDR3 in amino acids: CASSQDSRGLSAFF. CDR3 DNA sequence: TGTGCCAGCAGCCAAGATAGTAGGGGGCTTTCGGCTTTCTTT.

This clonotype came up a few times. DNA of the CDR3: TGCAGTGCTAGAGACGTATTCGGTGATACTGAAGCTTTCTTT. Translation: CSARDVFGDTEAFF. V gene TRBV20-1 combines with J gene TRBJ1-1; unclear D gene. The CDR3 is made up of 14 amino acids. V was pared by 0 bases and J by 5 bases, with 13 bases between. The germline CDR1 and CDR2 sequences are DFQATT and SNEGSKA (reference sequence).

This rearrangement joins TRBV5-4 to TRBJ2-1, with D perhaps TRBD1 or TRBD2 (5 bases each). The germline V and J ends were trimmed by 5 bases and 10 bases, with 16 bases remaining between them. The germline gives CDR1 SGHNT, CDR2 YYREEE (reference sequence). This CDR3 spans 13 amino acids. In nucleotides, the CDR3 is TGTGCCAGCAGAAAGGGGACCCTTGGAGAGCAGTTCTTC. The encoded protein is CASRKGTLGEQFF.

The chain has TRBV7-9 and TRBJ1-5; the match to TRBD1 covers 9 bases. This CDR3 is built from 13 residues. V lost 10 bases and J lost 4; bases outside the gene matches: 5. Germline CDR1 reads SEHNR; CDR2 reads FQNEAQ (reference sequence). The CDR3 loop reads CATSGQGNQPQHF. The CDR3 DNA reads as TGTGCCACCTCGGGACAGGGTAATCAGCCCCAGCATTTT.

V gene TRBV7-9 combines with J gene TRBJ2-2; perhaps TRBD2 as D (5 bases). The V end lost 7 bases, the J end lost 7 bases, and 13 bases lay between the germline ends. Germline-derived CDR1 and CDR2 are SEHNR and FQNEAQ (reference sequence). The length of the CDR3 is 13 residues. CDR3 DNA sequence: TGTGCCAGCACCTCTTTTGAGGGCGGGGAGCTGTTTTTT. This translates into CASTSFEGGELFF.

In the case of this clonotype: A much larger clone differs by one base, so this may be a read error. This chain joins TRBV7-2 and TRBJ1-4; no reliable D call. Germline-derived CDR1 and CDR2 are SGHTA and FQGNSA. The CDR3 has 14 amino acids. The CDR3 reads CASSVTATNEKQFF. The CDR3 nucleotides read TGTGCCAGCAGTGTCACTGCAACTAATGAAAAACAGTTTTTT.

This clonotype was recorded at least ten times. V is TRBV7-2 and J is TRBJ1-4, with D possibly TRBD1 on 5 matching bases. V was shortened by 6 bases and J by 10 bases, with 18 bases between the two germline ends. Germline CDR1 and CDR2: SGHTA and FQGNSA. CDR3 size: 14 residues. Here the CDR3 DNA reads TGTGCCAGCAGAAGAGACGCGGGCGGGGGAAAACTGTTTTTT. Amino acid sequence: CASRRDAGGGKLFF.

Comment on this clonotype: It may be a read error: a sequence one base away is much more abundant. The chain uses TRBV7-8 and TRBJ1-1; the D gene is possibly TRBD1 (6 bases). This CDR3 spans 13 amino acids. V lost 7 bases to trimming and J lost 1 base, with 10 bases between them. Per germline, CDR1 SGHVS and CDR2 FQNEAQ. CDR3 region: CASISQGNTEAFF. CDR3 in DNA: TGTGCCAGCATCTCACAGGGGAACACTGAAGCTTTCTTT. Together with reference TRBV7-8 and TRBJ1-1, the CDR3 gives the full variable domain: GAGVSQSPRYKVAKRGQDVALRCDPISGHVSLFWYQQALGQGPEFLTYFQNEAQLDKSGLPSDRFFAERPEGSVSTLKIQRTQQEDSAVYLCASISQGNTEAFFGQGTRLTVV.

The V call is TRBV5-4, the J call TRBJ2-7; TRBD2 might be the D (6 bases). Germline V gene sequence: CDR1 SGHNT, CDR2 YYREEE (reference sequence). V lost 0 bases and J lost 2, with 15 bases in between. This CDR3 is built from 16 residues. The CDR3 protein is CASSLVAGTGAYEQYF. DNA for the CDR3: TGTGCCAGCAGCTTGGTGGCCGGGACGGGGGCCTACGAGCAGTACTTC. Based on the CDR3 plus reference TRBV5-4 and TRBJ2-7, the full variable domain is ETGVTQSPTHLIKTRGQQVTLRCSSQSGHNTVSWYQQALGQGPQFIFQYYREEENGRGNFPPRFSGLQFPNYSSELNVNALELDDSALYLCASSLVAGTGAYEQYFGPGTRLTVT.

The chain carries TRBV7-6 and TRBJ2-3, with 7 bases that match TRBD2. In germline, CDR1 is SGHVS, CDR2 FNYEAQ. This CDR3 has 18 amino acids. Germline trimming cut 1 base from V and 0 bases from J; bases unmatched to any gene: 10. This chain's CDR3 is CASSLVGLSGASTDTQYF. CDR3 DNA sequence: TGTGCCAGCAGCTTAGTGGGTCTGAGCGGGGCAAGCACAGATACGCAGTATTTT.

The chain employs TRBV12-3 or TRBV12-4 and TRBJ1-2, with unresolved D. With 1 base removed from V and 6 bases from J, the gap between germline ends came to 9 bases. This CDR3 comprises 13 residues. The CDR3 nucleotides are TGTGCCAGCAGTTTAGGACCAGCGCATGGCTACACCTTC. This encodes CASSLGPAHGYTF.

The rearrangement uses TRBV7-2 and TRBJ2-3, with 10 bases fitting TRBD2. The CDR3 contains 19 residues. Germline V gene data show CDR1 as SGHTA and CDR2 as FQGNSA. V was pared by 5 bases and J by 1 base, with 15 bases of the junction left unmatched. This CDR3 is CASSLPGIAGGFRTDTQYF. DNA of the CDR3: TGTGCCAGCAGCCTACCCGGGATAGCGGGAGGCTTCCGCACAGATACGCAGTATTTT.

This clonotype was seen ten or more times. This sequence joins TRBV7-8 and TRBJ2-5; D possibly corresponds to TRBD2 (7 bases). The CDR3 is 16 residues long. CDR1 SGHVS and CDR2 FQNEAQ come from the germline V gene. Trimming removed 6 bases at V and 1 base at J, with 18 bases between. CDR3 DNA: TGTGCCAGCAGGCAGGGGAGGGGCATCGGCCAAGAGACCCAGTACTTC. Protein product: CASRQGRGIGQETQYF.

There are a few counts of this clonotype. The V call is TRBV29-1, the J call TRBJ2-4, with D possibly matching TRBD2 (6 bases). V gave up 8 bases and J gave up 7 bases, with 18 bases separating them. The CDR3 has 13 amino acids. CDR1 and CDR2 from the germline V gene are SQVTM and ANQGSEA. The CDR3 is CSPSAGDFNIQYF. The CDR3 DNA reads as TGCAGCCCTAGCGCCGGGGATTTTAACATTCAGTACTTC.

This clonotype has just a few counts. The chain carries TRBV19 and TRBJ1-1; D call uncertain. This CDR3 has 14 amino acids. CDR1 is LNHDA, CDR2 SQIVND, per germline (reference sequence). V was shortened by 3 bases and J by 4 bases, with 12 bases between the two germline ends. In DNA form, the CDR3 reads TGTGCCAGTAGTATCAAAGGTGGTAGCACTGAAGCTTTCTTT. Translating gives CASSIKGGSTEAFF.

The chain couples TRBV7-2 to TRBJ2-1; no definite D call. The CDR3 runs to 13 residues. Trimming left V 2 bases short and J 8 bases short, with 10 bases between. In germline, CDR1 is SGHTA, CDR2 FQGNSA. CDR3 loop: CASSLLVIHEQFF. CDR3 nucleotide sequence: TGTGCCAGCAGCTTACTCGTAATACATGAGCAGTTCTTC.